This TCR beta chain was profiled in a study of blood T cells in healthy people across ages. Study-wide points: Age showed a roughly linear inverse relationship with TCR beta diversity per million T cells.

Through a sample-barcoded 5' primer and a J-beta primer mix, a second PCR was run for roughly 7 to 12 cycles. TCRdb re-analysed the 5' RACE reads in MiXCR, keeping a single row per CDR3 protein. The data hold hundreds of thousands of distinct CDR3 sequences, with approximately 30% observed a single time. In its sample, this clonotype was seen many times. Antigen specificity is unknown. This TCR was recovered from a woman aged 80 or over in good health. The specimen sequenced was blood.

The CDR3 region is CASSYMTEQFF. The CDR3, as DNA: TGTGCCAGCAGCTACATGACTGAGCAGTTCTTC. The rearrangement joins TRBV7-2 to TRBJ2-1; the D is unclear. Trimming cost V 4 bases and J 9 bases, with 7 bases left between them. The CDR3 sequence is 11 residues long. Germline assignment: CDR1 SGHTA and CDR2 FQGNSA.